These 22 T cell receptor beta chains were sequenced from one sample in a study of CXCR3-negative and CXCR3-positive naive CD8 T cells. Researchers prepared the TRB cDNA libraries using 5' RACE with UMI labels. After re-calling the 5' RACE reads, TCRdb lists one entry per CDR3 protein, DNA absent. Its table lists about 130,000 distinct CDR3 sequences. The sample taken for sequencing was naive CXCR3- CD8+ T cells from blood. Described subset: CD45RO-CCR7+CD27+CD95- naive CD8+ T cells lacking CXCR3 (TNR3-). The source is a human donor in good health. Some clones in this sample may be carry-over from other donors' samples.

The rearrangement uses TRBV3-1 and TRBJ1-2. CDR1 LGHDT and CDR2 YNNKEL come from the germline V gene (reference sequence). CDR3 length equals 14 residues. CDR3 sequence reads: CASSQAESLYGYTF.

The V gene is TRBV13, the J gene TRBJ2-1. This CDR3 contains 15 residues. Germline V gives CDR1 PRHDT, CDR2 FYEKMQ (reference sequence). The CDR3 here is CASSLGGSKNNEQFF.

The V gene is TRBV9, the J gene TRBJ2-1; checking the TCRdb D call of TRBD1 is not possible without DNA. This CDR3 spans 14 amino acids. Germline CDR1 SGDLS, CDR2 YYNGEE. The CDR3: CASSVRGLLNEQFF.

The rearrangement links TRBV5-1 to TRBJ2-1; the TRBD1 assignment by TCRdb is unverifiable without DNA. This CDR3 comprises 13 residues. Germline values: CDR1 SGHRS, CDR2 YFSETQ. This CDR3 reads CASSELGGNEQFF.

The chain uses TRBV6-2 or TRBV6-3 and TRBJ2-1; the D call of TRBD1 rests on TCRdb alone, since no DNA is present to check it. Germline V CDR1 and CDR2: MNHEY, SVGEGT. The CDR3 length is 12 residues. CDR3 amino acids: CAILGQYNEQFF.

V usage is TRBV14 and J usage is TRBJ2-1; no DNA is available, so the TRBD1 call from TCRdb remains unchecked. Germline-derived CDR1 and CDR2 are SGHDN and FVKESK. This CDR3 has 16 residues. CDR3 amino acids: CASSPGQGLGYNEQFF.

The CDR3 sequence is CSAGQGDFEQYF. This rearrangement joins TRBV20-1 to TRBJ2-7; no DNA is available, so the TRBD1 call from TCRdb remains unchecked. CDR3 size: 12 residues. The germline CDR1 and CDR2 sequences are DFQATT and SNEGSKA (reference sequence).

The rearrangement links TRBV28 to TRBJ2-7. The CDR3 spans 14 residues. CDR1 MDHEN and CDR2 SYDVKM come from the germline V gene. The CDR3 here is CASSFGRQSYEQYF.

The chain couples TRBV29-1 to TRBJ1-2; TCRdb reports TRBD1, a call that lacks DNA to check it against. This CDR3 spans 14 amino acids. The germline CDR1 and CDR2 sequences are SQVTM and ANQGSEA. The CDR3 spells CSVVMTGVLYGYTF. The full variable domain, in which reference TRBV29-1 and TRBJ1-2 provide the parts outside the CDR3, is SAVISQKPSRDICQRGTSLTIQCQVDSQVTMMFWYRQQPGQSLTLIATANQGSEATYESGFVIDKFPISRPNLTFSTLTVSNMSPEDSSIYLCSVVMTGVLYGYTFGSGTRLTVV.

The CDR3 sequence is CASSSTLAGRYNEQFF. This chain uses TRBV7-9 with TRBJ2-1; TCRdb's assignment of TRBD2 cannot be checked, as there is no DNA. The CDR3 has 16 residues. Germline assignment: CDR1 SEHNR and CDR2 FQNEAQ (reference sequence).

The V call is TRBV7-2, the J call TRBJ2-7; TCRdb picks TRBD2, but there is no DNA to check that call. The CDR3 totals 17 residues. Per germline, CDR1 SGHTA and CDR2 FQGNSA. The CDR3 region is CASSLSPPAGTHYEQYF. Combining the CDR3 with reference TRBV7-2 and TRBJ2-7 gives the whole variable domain GAGVSQSPSNKVTEKGKDVELRCDPISGHTALYWYRQSLGQGLEFLIYFQGNSAPDKSGLPSDRFSAERTGGSVSTLTIQRTQQEDSAVYLCASSLSPPAGTHYEQYFGPGTRLTVT.

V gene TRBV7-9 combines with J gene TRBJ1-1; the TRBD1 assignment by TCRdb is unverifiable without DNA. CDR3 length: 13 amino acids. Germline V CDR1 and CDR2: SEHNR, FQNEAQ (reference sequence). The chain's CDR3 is CASSPGAVTEAFF. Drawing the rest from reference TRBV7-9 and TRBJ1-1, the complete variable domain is DTGVSQNPRHKITKRGQNVTFRCDPISEHNRLYWYRQTLGQGPEFLTYFQNEAQLEKSRLLSDRFSAERPKGSFSTLEIQRTEQGDSAMYLCASSPGAVTEAFFGQGTRLTVV.

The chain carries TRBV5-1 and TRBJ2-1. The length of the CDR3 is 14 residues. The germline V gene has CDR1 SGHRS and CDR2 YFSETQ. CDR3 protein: CASSVTASYNEQFF.

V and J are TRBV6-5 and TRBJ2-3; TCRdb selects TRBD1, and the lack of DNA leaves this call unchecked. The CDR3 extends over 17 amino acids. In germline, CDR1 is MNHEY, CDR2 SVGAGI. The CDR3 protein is CASSKGVRTGVTDTQYF.

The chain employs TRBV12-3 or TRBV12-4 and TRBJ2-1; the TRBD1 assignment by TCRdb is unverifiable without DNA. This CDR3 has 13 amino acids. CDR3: CAGGESPYNEQFF.

CDR3 in amino acids: CASSTAGGLTGELFF. This chain uses TRBV6-5 with TRBJ2-2; the D call from TCRdb, TRBD2, cannot be confirmed without DNA. Germline assignment: CDR1 MNHEY and CDR2 SVGAGI. CDR3 length equals 15 residues.

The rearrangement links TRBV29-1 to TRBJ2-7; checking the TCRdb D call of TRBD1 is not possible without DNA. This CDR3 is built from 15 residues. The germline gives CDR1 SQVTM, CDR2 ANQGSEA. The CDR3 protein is CSVEDPGTGTYEQYF.

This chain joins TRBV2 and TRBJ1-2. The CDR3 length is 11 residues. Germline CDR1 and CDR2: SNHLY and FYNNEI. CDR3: CASSEDYGYTF.

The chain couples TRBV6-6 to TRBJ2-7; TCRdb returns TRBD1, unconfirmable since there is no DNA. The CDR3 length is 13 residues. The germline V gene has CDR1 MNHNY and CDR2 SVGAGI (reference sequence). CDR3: CASSTGNFYEQYF.

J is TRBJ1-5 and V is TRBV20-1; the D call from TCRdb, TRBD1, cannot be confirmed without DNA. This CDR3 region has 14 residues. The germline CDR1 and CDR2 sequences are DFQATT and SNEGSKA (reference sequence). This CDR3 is CSARTGASNQPQHF.

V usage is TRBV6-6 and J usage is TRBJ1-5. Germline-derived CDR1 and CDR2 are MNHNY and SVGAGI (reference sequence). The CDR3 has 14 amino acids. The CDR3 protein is CASSYTTEHQPQHF.

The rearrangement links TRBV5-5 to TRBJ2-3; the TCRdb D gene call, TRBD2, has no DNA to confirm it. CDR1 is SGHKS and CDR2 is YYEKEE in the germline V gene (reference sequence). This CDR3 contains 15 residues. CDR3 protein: CASSWAGTAPDTQYF.